This T cell receptor beta chain was found in a study of blood T cell repertoires in COVID-19. Study as a whole: Material from acute and convalescent COVID-19 was sourced from the United States, Italy and Spain. Nucleic acid was either cDNA or gDNA, and it came from T cells, B-cell-depleted T cells, or PBMCs.

Authors' methods: Researchers report that nucleated cell counts were estimated from reference gene primer amplification. Assay used: immunoSEQ multiplex PCR; TCRdb lists only in-frame clones, some missing. V and J calls and clone size are given by that table; D and trimming were obtained from the DNA. The sample holds roughly 320,000 clones, roughly 85% seen once. The sequence derives from a human donor in a cohort sampled during active COVID-19. Sequences were obtained from peripheral blood.

CDR3 amino acids: CASSQAVGGSNTEAFF. The CDR3, as DNA: TGTGCCAGCAGCCAAGCGGTGGGCGGGTCGAACACTGAAGCTTTCTTT. The rearrangement joins TRBV3-1 (or the pseudogene TRBV3-2) to TRBJ1-1; D uncertain. CDR3 length: 16 residues. From germline, CDR1 is LGHDT and CDR2 YNNKEL (reference sequence). V was cut by 1 base and J by 1 base, with 13 bases left in between.